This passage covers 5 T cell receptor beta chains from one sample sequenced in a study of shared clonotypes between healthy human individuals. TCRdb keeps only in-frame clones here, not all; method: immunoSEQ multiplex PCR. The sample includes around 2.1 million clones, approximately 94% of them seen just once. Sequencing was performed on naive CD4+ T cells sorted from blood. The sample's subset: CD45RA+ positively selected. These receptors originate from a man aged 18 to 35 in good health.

CDR3 DNA sequence: TGTGCCAGCAGGCCGGGAGGGGCCTACGAGCAGTACTTC. This translates into CASRPGGAYEQYF. The chain couples TRBV2 to TRBJ2-7; TRBD2 agrees at 8 bases. Trimming removed 6 bases from V and 2 bases from J; junction bases left unmatched: 3. From germline, CDR1 is SNHLY and CDR2 FYNNEI. This CDR3 contains 13 residues.

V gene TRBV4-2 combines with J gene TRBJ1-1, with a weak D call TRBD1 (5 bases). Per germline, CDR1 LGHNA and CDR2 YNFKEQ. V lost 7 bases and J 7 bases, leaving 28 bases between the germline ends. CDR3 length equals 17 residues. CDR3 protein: CASTRGGGALSLGEAFF. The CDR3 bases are TGTGCCAGCACCCGGGGGGGAGGGGCCCTATCTCTCGGTGAAGCTTTCTTT.

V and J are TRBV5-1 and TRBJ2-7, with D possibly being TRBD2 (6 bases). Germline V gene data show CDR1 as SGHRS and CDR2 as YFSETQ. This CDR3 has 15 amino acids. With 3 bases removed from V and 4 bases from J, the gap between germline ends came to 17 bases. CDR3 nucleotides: TGCGCCAGCAGCTATAGCGGTACCCCTCCTTACGAGCAGTACTTC. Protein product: CASSYSGTPPYEQYF.

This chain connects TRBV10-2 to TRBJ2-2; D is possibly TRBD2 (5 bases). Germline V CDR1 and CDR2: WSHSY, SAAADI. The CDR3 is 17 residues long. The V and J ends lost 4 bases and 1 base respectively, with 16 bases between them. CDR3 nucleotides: TGCGCCAGCAGTGGGGGTCATGGACTCCTGAACACCGGGGAGCTGTTTTTT. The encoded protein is CASSGGHGLLNTGELFF.

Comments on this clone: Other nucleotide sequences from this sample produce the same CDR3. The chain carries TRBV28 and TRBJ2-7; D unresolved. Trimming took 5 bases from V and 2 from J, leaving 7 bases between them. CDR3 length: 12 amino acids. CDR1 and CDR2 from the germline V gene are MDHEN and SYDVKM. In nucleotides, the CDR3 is TGTGCCAGCAGTAGACGGACCTACGAGCAGTACTTC. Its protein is CASSRRTYEQYF.